This TCR beta chain was recorded in a study of cytomegalovirus exposure and HLA in healthy donors (dated by TCRdb to about 2017). Some background on the complete study: An earlier analysis of approximately 550 of the donors reported 250 to 300 Gb of sequence data and 120 million or so unique TCR beta sequences from about 179 million T cells. An early release that covered around 590 HLA-typed donors contained 250 to 350 gigabases of sequencing data and about 84 million unique TCR sequences. Among the roughly 380 genotyped donors, around 81% belonged to the genetic ancestry cluster associated with self-reported Caucasian donors. The aim of the study was to test whether cataloging public T cell receptors could identify signatures of past pathogen exposure. The T cell repertoires of around 730 subjects were profiled by immunosequencing and related to cytomegalovirus serostatus. A separate validation cohort of roughly 130 different subjects was used in addition to the roughly 670-subject first cohort. High-throughput TCR immunosequencing, statistical association of individual TCRs with disease status, and machine learning were combined to predict cytomegalovirus infection status. A later analysis re-examined previously published TCR beta repertoires from over 500 donors and added high-resolution HLA genotyping to investigate patterns of TCR occurrence. Rather than using new phenotypic data, the later analysis identified candidate immune exposures from TCR beta sequences and from how often those sequences occurred across donors. To decide whether each TCR beta V gene segment behaved as functional or pseudogenic, an earlier analysis of fewer than 750 of the donors relied on high-throughput TCR beta sequencing. Donor age, sex, ethnicity and CMV serostatus were compiled alongside the repertoire data. A later genetic analysis took genome-wide SNP genotypes for about 55% of the 666 donors and used that subset as a discovery cohort. Every discovery cohort repertoire had been produced on one sequencing platform. HLA typing included class I and class II loci at four-digit resolution. The number of donors typed differed by locus, with about 629-630 for A, B, C, DRB1 and DQB1, 522 for DQA1, 600 to 610 for DPA1, and 400 to 490 for DPB1. Because of strong linkage in the cohort, roughly five DR-DQ haplotypes were treated as single units for association and clustering. Among some 400 genotyped donors of the cohort, an average of around 250,000 unique TCR beta nucleotide sequences was sequenced per donor, of which 15% to 20% were non-productive.

The cohort consisted of 600 to 700 healthy bone marrow donors. At the time of sampling, every cohort member was nominally healthy, though immune exposures that went unrecorded were likely present. The donor was CMV seropositive and was included in the group of 250 to 350 seropositive cohort members. Each donor provided a peripheral blood sample, and peripheral blood mononuclear cells were used for TCR beta sequencing. The Qiagen DNeasy Blood Extraction Kit was used to extract genomic DNA from the blood cell samples. With respect to this clone: Its recognized antigen is unknown. The input lacks base qualities; no much larger clone sits a single base away.

From cysteine to phenylalanine, the CDR3 is 15 amino acids long. Only the CDR3 DNA is retained, 45 bases long and in frame from the first base. V and J are trimmed by 4 bases and 4 bases, and the gene matches miss 2 bases of the junction. Sequences SEHNR (CDR1) and FQNEAQ (CDR2) are obtained from the germline V gene (reference sequence). The library was prepared using the immunoSEQ multiplex PCR assay. For the multiplex PCR, a mixture combining 60 forward primers for TCR Vbeta segments and 13 reverse primers for TCR Jbeta segments was used. Amplification of the CDR3 region of rearranged TCR beta genes was performed with a multiplex PCR assay on genomic DNA. On the Illumina HiSeq System, the amplified TCR beta libraries were sequenced as 87-base-pair reads. Concerning the study's data processing: In a later analysis, tens of millions of unique TCR beta chains were counted across the roughly 670 repertoires, and around 10 million of these chains were shared by at least two donors. To remove PCR and sequencing errors, raw reads were error-corrected and collapsed into unique sequences using a nearest-neighbor algorithm that merged closely related sequences. Alignment of CDR3 sequences to IMGT reference sequences was used to assign V, D and J gene segments. Each retained sequence needed at least a six-nucleotide match to both a V gene segment and a J gene segment. A rearrangement was called productive if the CDR3 had no stop codons and remained in frame with V and J, and every other rearrangement was called non-productive. Following IMGT convention, CDR3 was defined as the stretch from the second conserved V-encoded cysteine up to the conserved J-encoded phenylalanine. The earlier analysis of about 620 of the donors excluded sequences that lacked an unambiguous match to a single V gene segment. In an earlier analysis of more than 500 of the donors, a V segment was called functional when productive rearrangements were above 56.7%, and segregating when the standard deviation between donors exceeded 5%. To diagnose cytomegalovirus status from the catalog of TCR beta chain sequences, a statistical classification framework was built. In a later analysis, TCR nucleotide sequences were compared against IMGT/GENE-DB human TR gene sequences so that V and J genes could be assigned. In a later analysis, CDR3 sequences and most-parsimonious VDJ recombination scenarios were assigned using the TCRdist pipeline. In a later analysis, each TCR beta chain was defined by its CDR3 amino acid sequence together with its V-gene family, and reads without a unique V-gene family were excluded. To address suspected cross-contamination and a sequencing artifact, a later analysis removed a few hundred highly shared, low-generation-probability nucleotide sequences. A later analysis calculated a clonal expansion index for each public chain from normalized within-repertoire ranks of inferred template counts. A later analysis computed generation probabilities with a VDJ recombination model fitted to out-of-frame rearrangements, and checked the results against IGoR. In a later analysis, hypergeometric tests were used to score TCR-TCR, TCR-HLA and TCR-CMV co-occurrence, with a repertoire-size bias correction applied to TCR pairs. In a later analysis, false discovery rates were estimated by permuting HLA or CMV assignments 20 times. In a later analysis, co-occurring TCRs were grouped using DBSCAN, with TCRdist sequence similarity added in when clustering inside HLA-allele-positive subsets. Co-occurrence clustering excluded repertoires with fewer than 30,000 or more than 120,000 public chains, plus five with anomalous nucleotide sharing. TCRdb provides this immuneACCESS table in a form limited to in-frame rearrangements. Some clones are lacking; in checked studies, under half of them reflect an unresolved V gene, and why the rest are absent is not known. V, J and clone size reflect that table, while D and trimming were determined from the DNA. The table for this sample lists about 160,000 clones; approximately 75% of them were counted only once. The ten largest make up under 2.5% of the sample.

Results and caveats for the whole study, not just this receptor: The classifier was reported to diagnose cytomegalovirus status with high specificity and sensitivity in both the original and validation cohorts. In vitro tests confirmed that a few of the cytomegalovirus-associated TCR beta chains recognize cytomegalovirus antigens. Strong co-occurrence of HLA alleles, especially DR and DQ, made assigning TCR associations to individual alleles difficult. In a later analysis, 15,000 to 20,000 TCR beta sequences were associated with specific HLA alleles at a false discovery rate of 0.05. Roughly uniform sequencing depth across donors was assumed in presence/absence analyses, although this assumption may not hold. A further reported finding was that TCR beta sequences accurately predicted the HLA-A and HLA-B alleles for most subjects in the first cohort. In an earlier analysis of fewer than 750 of the donors, most TCR beta V segments were observed in productive rearrangements about 87% or about 30% of the time, broadly matching IMGT annotations. In a later analysis, TCR association rates were found to vary across HLA loci, with the most associated TCRs seen for DRB1 alleles and the fewest for HLA-C alleles. A later analysis found that HLA-associated TCR beta chains were more clonally expanded and had lower generation probabilities than equally common non-associated chains. According to a later analysis, parvovirus B19, influenza, CMV and Epstein-Barr virus appeared linked to several top co-occurrence clusters. The study listed approximately 150 TCR beta chains as associated with cytomegalovirus. Because some donors lacked HLA typing at each locus, the association tests relied only on the typed subset. According to the authors, the approach could potentially be generalized to other disease states and immunological phenotypes. Correlated functional status among segregating V segments might reflect linkage disequilibrium, but an unknown experimental factor could not be ruled out. Roughly 17 rarely observed V segments, including chromosome 9 orphons, were excluded from the earlier analysis of several hundred of the donors because counts were too low. Some IMGT-functional V segments, including TRBV6-2 and TRBV6-3, could not be distinguished by the 87-base-pair reads and were therefore excluded. In this cohort, only TCR beta chains were sequenced, and detectable features were limited by the absence of alpha or paired-chain data. CMV serostatus was the only immune exposure information available for the cohort. A later analysis found that most CMV-associated TCR beta chains appeared HLA-restricted, with HLA associations seemingly driven largely by CMV exposure. A cluster of highly shared sequence variants was judged likely to be a technical artifact of the sequencing pipeline. In a later genetic analysis, fewer N-insertions in productive TCRs were reported among donors in an Asian-associated ancestry cluster than the roughly 710-donor mean. Across donors, most TCR sequences were observed very rarely, whereas some public TCRs were present in many individuals. V-gene and J-gene trimming of TCR beta chains was associated with a missense DCLRE1C variant in a later genetic analysis, and the association was replicated in an independent cohort.

The V and J segments used are TRBV7-9 and TRBJ2-7, and TRBD2 matches 15 of the central bases. The clonotype comes from a man between 45 and 60 years old in good health and CMV-seropositive. The sample was PBMCs. Read as DNA, the sequence is TGTGCCAGCAGCTCCGGGACTAGCGGGGGGTACGAGCAGTACTTC. This is translated as CASSSGTSGGYEQYF.